What follows are 23 T cell receptor beta chains derived from one specimen sequenced in a study of beta chain features in type 1 diabetes listed by TCRdb under 2018. Summary of the overall study and its limitations: Type 1 diabetes patients showed a moderate but significant shortening of TCRB CDR3 length in all four CD4+ subsets.

These receptors are not linked to any known antigen. Receptors were amplified or captured by the immunoSEQ multiplex PCR assay. The High Capacity cDNA Reverse Transcription Kit was used to reverse transcribe all of the isolated RNA, meaning that expressed TCRB transcripts were what got sequenced. TCRdb mirrors the immuneACCESS table, restricted to in-frame sequences. Some clones are absent from its copies; in checked studies, under half trace to an unresolved V gene, and the reason for the others is unknown. The sample table contains around 360,000 clones; only one count was recorded for around 13% of them. The top ten clones comprise 0.008% to 0.011% of the sample. What was sequenced was naive CD4+ T cells from blood. The cell subset or site label on this specimen signifies: true naive CD4+ T cells. The receptor source for this set is a woman aged 18-29 years with type 1 diabetes.

The rearrangement links TRBV2 to TRBJ2-4; possible D gene TRBD2, 6 bases. This CDR3 is 14 amino acids long. Trimming left V 6 bases short and J 4 bases short, with 13 bases between. CDR1 and CDR2 from the germline V gene are SNHLY and FYNNEI. The CDR3 sequence: CASRSEEGKNIQYF. CDR3 bases: TGTGCCAGCAGGTCGGAGGAGGGGAAAAACATTCAGTACTTC.

This clone appeared a few times. The CDR3 loop is CASSLADQPQHF. CDR3 nucleotides: TGTGCCAGCAGCTTGGCAGATCAGCCCCAGCATTTT. The chain links TRBV5-6 to TRBJ1-5; D is unresolved. Trimming cost V 0 bases and J 5 bases, with 3 bases left between them. Looked up from germline, CDR1 is SGHDT and CDR2 is YYEEEE. The CDR3 loop spans 12 amino acids.

V gene TRBV9 combines with J gene TRBJ2-1; D not certain. From germline, CDR1 is SGDLS and CDR2 YYNGEE. The V gene lost 1 base and the J gene lost 5 bases, with 7 bases spanning the gap. The CDR3 is made up of 13 amino acids. CDR3 sequence reads: CASSVRGNNEQFF. As DNA, the CDR3 is TGTGCCAGCAGCGTACGCGGCAACAATGAGCAGTTCTTC. Complete variable domain (other parts from reference TRBV9 and TRBJ2-1): DSGVTQTPKHLITATGQRVTLRCSPRSGDLSVYWYQQSLDQGLQFLIQYYNGEERAKGNILERFSAQQFPDLHSELNLSSLELGDSALYFCASSVRGNNEQFFGPGTRLTVL.

The rearrangement joins TRBV7-9 to TRBJ1-2, with D unresolved. Per germline, CDR1 SEHNR and CDR2 FQNEAQ (reference sequence). Trimming removed 5 bases at V and 1 base at J, with 5 bases between. This CDR3 has 12 amino acids. CDR3 protein: CASSPINYGYTF. In nucleotides, the CDR3 is TGTGCCAGCAGCCCAATTAACTATGGCTACACCTTC. The variable domain in full, completed from reference TRBV7-9 and TRBJ1-2, reads DTGVSQNPRHKITKRGQNVTFRCDPISEHNRLYWYRQTLGQGPEFLTYFQNEAQLEKSRLLSDRFSAERPKGSFSTLEIQRTEQGDSAMYLCASSPINYGYTFGSGTRLTVV.

The V and J genes are TRBV5-1 and TRBJ1-4; no firm D call. This CDR3 has 13 residues. V gave up 4 bases and J gave up 6 bases, with 10 bases separating them. Germline V gene sequence: CDR1 SGHRS, CDR2 YFSETQ. In DNA form, the CDR3 reads TGCGCCAGCAGCCCAGACCGGGATGAAAAACTGTTTTTT. It yields the protein CASSPDRDEKLFF. The full variable domain, in which reference TRBV5-1 and TRBJ1-4 provide the parts outside the CDR3, is KAGVTQTPRYLIKTRGQQVTLSCSPISGHRSVSWYQQTPGQGLQFLFEYFSETQRNKGNFPGRFSGRQFSNSRSEMNVSTLELGDSALYLCASSPDRDEKLFFGSGTQLSVL.

A word on this clone: Other DNA sequences within the sample encode an identical CDR3. The rearrangement uses TRBV2 and TRBJ2-2, with TRBD2 matching 11 bases. CDR3 length: 15 amino acids. The ends lost 6 bases at V and 1 base at J; junction bases unmatched: 1. CDR1 and CDR2 from the germline V gene are SNHLY and FYNNEI. The CDR3 DNA reads as TGTGCCAGCAGCGGGACTAGCGGGAACACCGGGGAGCTGTTTTTT. It specifies CASSGTSGNTGELFF.

The gene calls are TRBV5-1 and TRBJ1-4; TRBD1 matches at 7 bases. J lost 8 bases, V lost 0 bases, and 7 bases had no gene match. The CDR3 spans 15 residues. CDR1 is SGHRS, CDR2 YFSETQ, per germline. The CDR3 here is CASSLADRKTEKLFF. The CDR3 DNA is TGCGCCAGCAGCTTGGCGGACAGGAAAACCGAAAAACTGTTTTTT.

This clone was counted only a few times. The J gene is TRBJ1-4, the V gene TRBV30, with D possibly TRBD1 on 5 matching bases. The CDR3 length is 14 residues. V lost 2 bases and J 4 bases, leaving 11 bases between the germline ends. Germline V gene sequence: CDR1 GTSNPN, CDR2 SVGIG (reference sequence). The CDR3 sequence is CAWSIQVNNEKLFF. CDR3 coding DNA: TGTGCCTGGAGTATACAGGTGAATAATGAAAAACTGTTTTTT.

This clone was seen more than once but under ten times. At one end the junction does not follow the germline gene, possibly because of a read error. The V gene is TRBV18, the J gene TRBJ2-7, with a possible D match to TRBD1 (6 bases). The germline V gene encodes CDR1 KGHSH and CDR2 LQKENI. The CDR3 has 13 residues. The CDR3 loop reads CASSPPSRDKAHF. The CDR3 region has the DNA TGTGCCAGCTCCCCTCCCTCCAGGGACAAGGCGCACTTC.

The gene calls are TRBV9 and TRBJ2-3; the match to TRBD2 covers 10 bases. The CDR3 has 17 residues. Per germline, CDR1 SGDLS and CDR2 YYNGEE. The V segment lost 0 bases and the J segment 1 base; nucleotides outside the gene matches: 5. Written as DNA, the CDR3 is TGTGCCAGCAGCGTAGGCGGGCTAGCGGGAGGCACAGATACGCAGTATTTT. This translates into CASSVGGLAGGTDTQYF.

This clone was seen a handful of times. The chain joins TRBV5-1 to TRBJ2-7, with 9 bases that match TRBD1. The CDR3 length is 13 residues. V dropped 6 bases and J dropped 3; count of bases not matched to a gene: 4. Germline CDR1 reads SGHRS; CDR2 reads YFSETQ. CDR3 nucleotide sequence: TGCGCCAGCATACGGGACAGGGACTACGAGCAGTACTTC. This translates into CASIRDRDYEQYF.

This chain connects TRBV14 to TRBJ2-2; 11 bases line up with TRBD2. Germline CDR1 reads SGHDN; CDR2 reads FVKESK. This CDR3 has 18 amino acids. V lost 3 bases, J lost 2 bases, and 8 bases stayed unmatched. CDR3 nucleotide sequence: TGTGCCAGCAGCCAGAAACTACTAGCGGGAGCAAACACCGGGGAGCTGTTTTTT. As protein: CASSQKLLAGANTGELFF.

Here the CDR3 DNA reads TGTGCCAGCAGCAAACCGGGACAGAACTACGAGCAGTACTTC. Amino acid sequence: CASSKPGQNYEQYF. The chain is built from TRBV4-2 and TRBJ2-7; 7 bases are a match to TRBD1. V gave up 5 bases and J gave up 3 bases; unmatched junction bases: 7. Germline lookup yields CDR1 LGHNA and CDR2 YNFKEQ. The CDR3 has 14 amino acids.

The V call is TRBV4-3, the J call TRBJ2-1; tentatively, D is TRBD2 (6 bases). V was shortened by 0 bases and J by 0 bases, with 9 bases between the two germline ends. This CDR3 has 16 amino acids. Germline CDR1 and CDR2: LGHNA and YSLEER. CDR3 protein: CASSQDFGGSYNEQFF. The CDR3 DNA reads as TGCGCCAGCAGCCAAGATTTCGGGGGCTCCTACAATGAGCAGTTCTTC.

This clone was seen a handful of times. V usage is TRBV6-5 and J usage is TRBJ1-2; 7 nucleotides align to TRBD1. The CDR3 sequence is 16 residues long. V lost 0 bases, J lost 4 bases, and 8 bases stayed unmatched. Germline loops: CDR1 MNHEY, CDR2 SVGAGI. The CDR3 DNA reads TGTGCCAGCAGTTACTCGATATCACAGGGGACCTATGGCTACACCTTC. The encoded protein is CASSYSISQGTYGYTF.

This clone has a handful of counts. V is TRBV13 and J is TRBJ2-1; TRBD2 is a possible D gene (5 bases). V lost 1 base and J 4 bases, leaving 8 bases between the germline ends. CDR1 is PRHDT, CDR2 FYEKMQ, per germline (reference sequence). This CDR3 spans 14 amino acids. The CDR3 DNA is TGTGCCAGCAGCTTAGTCGGGGATTACAATGAGCAGTTCTTC. It encodes CASSLVGDYNEQFF.

This clone was seen more than once but under ten times. V and J are TRBV11-2 and TRBJ2-7, with D possibly being TRBD2 (5 bases). Germline-derived CDR1 and CDR2 are SGHAT and FQNNGV. The CDR3 runs to 14 residues. With 5 bases removed from V and 2 bases from J, the gap between germline ends came to 13 bases. CDR3 DNA sequence: TGTGCCAGCAGCCCAATAGCGACCACCTACGAGCAGTACTTC. Translated, it gives CASSPIATTYEQYF.

J is TRBJ1-1 and V is TRBV21-1; TRBD1, the D gene given by the table, was not confirmed from the DNA. TRBV21-1 is assigned pseudogene status. This CDR3 is built from 15 residues. CDR3: CASPFLGVSNTEAFF. The CDR3 DNA sequence: TGTGCCAGCCCATTTCTAGGGGTATCGAACACTGAAGCTTTCTTT.

The chain combines TRBV19 with TRBJ2-1; 12 bases match TRBD2. The germline CDR1 and CDR2 sequences are LNHDA and SQIVND (reference sequence). Germline trimming cut 5 bases from V and 11 bases from J; bases unmatched to any gene: 7. The CDR3 extends over 14 amino acids. The CDR3 nucleotides read TGTGCCAGTAGTTCTATGGGACTAGCGGGCCAGCAGTTCTTC. This translates into CASSSMGLAGQQFF.

The genes are TRBV6-5 and TRBJ2-1, with 9 bases identical to TRBD2. Germline-derived CDR1 and CDR2 are MNHEY and SVGAGI. The length of the CDR3 is 14 residues. The V and J ends lost 8 bases and 4 bases, in that order; junction bases with no gene match: 6. The CDR3 sequence: CASGPSGGYNEQFF. For the CDR3, the DNA is TGTGCCAGCGGCCCCAGCGGGGGGTACAATGAGCAGTTCTTC.

The chain is built from TRBV11-3 and TRBJ2-1; TRBD2 matches 10 bases. The CDR3 covers 15 residues. Germline V CDR1 and CDR2: SGHNT, YENEEA. Trimming cost V 1 base and J 6 bases; bases outside gene matches: 3. In nucleotides, the CDR3 is TGTGCCAGCAGCTTAGGGGCTAGCGGGGGCAATGAGCAGTTCTTC. Its translation is CASSLGASGGNEQFF.

The chain uses TRBV4-1 and TRBJ2-4; D is possibly TRBD2 (5 bases). From germline, CDR1 is MGHRA and CDR2 YSYEKL. This CDR3 region has 16 residues. The ends were cut back, 8 bases at V and 0 bases at J, with 17 bases in the middle. The CDR3 coding sequence is TGCGCCAGCTCTGCGCGGGCAATATTAGCCAAAAACATTCAGTACTTC. This codes for CASSARAILAKNIQYF.

This clone was seen a few times. The rearrangement joins TRBV5-1 to TRBJ1-1; 10 bases agree with TRBD1. V lost 4 bases and J lost 6; bases outside the gene matches: 6. The CDR3 loop spans 14 amino acids. Germline CDR1 and CDR2: SGHRS and YFSETQ. The CDR3 region is CASSPGQGDSEAFF. Here the CDR3 DNA reads TGCGCCAGCAGCCCCGGACAGGGGGACTCTGAAGCTTTCTTT.